The 9 T cell receptor beta chains below were found in one sample sequenced in a study of OX40 agonist ivuxolimab in advanced cancers. Only in-frame clones appear in the TCRdb table, and some are missing; sequencing was by immunoSEQ multiplex PCR. The profile shows about 66,000 clones, roughly 90% of them singletons. Source: CD4+ or CD8+ T cells sorted from blood, taken in a trial of the OX40 agonist ivuxolimab. These TCRs come from an adult with an advanced solid tumor such as melanoma, head and neck, liver or kidney cancer.

This chain joins TRBV7-3 and TRBJ2-3, with D perhaps matching TRBD2 (6 bases). The CDR3 sequence is 15 residues long. The germline CDR1 and CDR2 sequences are SGHTA and FQGTGA. The V and J ends lost 5 bases and 1 base respectively, with 13 bases between them. CDR3 loop: CASSQTSTRTDTQYF. In DNA, the CDR3 is TGTGCCAGCAGCCAAACTAGCACCCGCACAGATACGCAGTATTTT.

V and J are TRBV30 and TRBJ2-7; no clear D gene. V lost 8 bases, J lost 3 bases, and 11 bases lay in between. The CDR3 covers 11 residues. Looked up from germline, CDR1 is GTSNPN and CDR2 is SVGIG (reference sequence). The DNA for the CDR3 is TGTGCCGCCGACAACGTCTACGAGCAGTACTTC. It specifies CAADNVYEQYF.

The chain joins TRBV18 to TRBJ1-1; possibly TRBD1 for D (5 bases). This CDR3 spans 17 amino acids. V gave up 6 bases and J gave up 1 base, with 21 bases separating them. Germline-derived CDR1 and CDR2 are KGHSH and LQKENI. The CDR3 spells CASSADRTLAGNTEAFF. The CDR3 DNA follows: TGTGCCAGCTCGGCCGATAGGACATTGGCCGGGAACACTGAAGCTTTCTTT.

This sequence joins TRBV6-1 and TRBJ2-2; the D gene is possibly TRBD2 (5 bases). Germline V gives CDR1 MNHNS, CDR2 SASEGT. Trimming shortened V by 8 bases and J by 5 bases, and 15 bases separated the two germline ends. The CDR3 covers 14 residues. The CDR3 loop reads CASLVSVLTGELFF. Written as DNA, the CDR3 is TGTGCCAGCTTGGTTAGCGTCCTGACCGGGGAGCTGTTTTTT.

The rearrangement joins TRBV7-7 to TRBJ2-6; possibly TRBD2 for D (5 bases). Trimming cost V 2 bases and J 2 bases, with 7 bases left between them. The CDR3 consists of 15 residues. CDR1 and CDR2 from the germline V gene are SSHAT and FNYEAQ (reference sequence). This chain's CDR3 is CASSLSEAGANVLTF. The CDR3 bases are TGTGCCAGCAGCTTATCGGAGGCTGGGGCCAACGTCCTGACTTTC. Using reference TRBV7-7 and TRBJ2-6 for the parts outside the CDR3, the full variable domain is GAGVSQSPRYKVTKRGQDVTLRCDPISSHATLYWYQQALGQGPEFLTYFNYEAQPDKSGLPSDRFSAERPEGSISTLTIQRTEQRDSAMYRCASSLSEAGANVLTFGAGSRLTVL.

This clone turned up a few times. The chain couples TRBV27 to TRBJ1-5, with D perhaps TRBD1 (5 bases). CDR3 size: 12 residues. CDR1 and CDR2 from the germline V gene are MNHEY and SMNVEV (reference sequence). Trimming pared 8 bases from V and 6 bases from J, leaving 11 bases between. The CDR3 here is CASARGGQPQHF. CDR3 coding DNA: TGTGCCAGCGCAAGGGGAGGTCAGCCCCAGCATTTT.

The rearrangement links TRBV19 to TRBJ1-4; the D is unclear. Germline-derived CDR1 and CDR2 are LNHDA and SQIVND (reference sequence). The V and J ends lost 6 bases and 2 bases respectively, with 10 bases between them. This CDR3 is 14 amino acids long. CDR3 coding DNA: TGTGCCAGTAGAAGGGAACCGACTAATGAAAAACTGTTTTTT. It codes for CASRREPTNEKLFF.

The V and J genes are TRBV7-9 and TRBJ1-2, with D uncertain. V dropped 5 bases and J dropped 2 bases, with 15 bases sitting between them. Germline values: CDR1 SEHNR, CDR2 FQNEAQ (reference sequence). The CDR3 contains 15 residues. CDR3 in amino acids: CASSQIENVNYGYTF. DNA of the CDR3: TGTGCCAGCAGCCAAATTGAAAACGTAAACTATGGCTACACCTTC.

The chain couples TRBV28 to TRBJ2-7; TRBD1 agrees at 7 bases. Trimming took 5 bases from V and 3 from J; bases not matched to a gene: 7. The CDR3 covers 14 residues. The V gene's germline CDR1 is MDHEN and CDR2 SYDVKM. As DNA, the CDR3 is TGTGCCAGCAGTCTACAGGGGTCTTTCTACGAGCAGTACTTC. Translation gives CASSLQGSFYEQYF.